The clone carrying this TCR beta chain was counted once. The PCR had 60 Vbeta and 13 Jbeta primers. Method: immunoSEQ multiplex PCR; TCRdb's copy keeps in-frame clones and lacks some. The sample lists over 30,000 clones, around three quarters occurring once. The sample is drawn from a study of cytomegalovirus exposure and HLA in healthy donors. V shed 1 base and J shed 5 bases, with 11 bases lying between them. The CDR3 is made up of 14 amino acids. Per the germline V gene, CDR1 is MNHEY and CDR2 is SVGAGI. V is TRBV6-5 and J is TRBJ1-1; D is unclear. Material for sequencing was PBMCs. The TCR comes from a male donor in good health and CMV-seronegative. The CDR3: CASSYFPSRTEAFF. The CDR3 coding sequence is TGTGCCAGCAGTTACTTCCCCTCTCGGACTGAAGCTTTCTTT.